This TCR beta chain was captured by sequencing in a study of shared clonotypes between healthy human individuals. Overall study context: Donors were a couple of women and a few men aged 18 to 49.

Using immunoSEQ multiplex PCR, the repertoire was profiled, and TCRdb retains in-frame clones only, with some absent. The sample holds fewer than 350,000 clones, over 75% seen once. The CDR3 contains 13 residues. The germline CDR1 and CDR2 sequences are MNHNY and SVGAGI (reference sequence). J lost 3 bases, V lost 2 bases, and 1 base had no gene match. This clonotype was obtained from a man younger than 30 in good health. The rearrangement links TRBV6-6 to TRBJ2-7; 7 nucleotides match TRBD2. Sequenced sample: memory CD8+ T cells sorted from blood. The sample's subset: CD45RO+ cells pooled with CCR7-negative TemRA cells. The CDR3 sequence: CASSYASGYEQYF. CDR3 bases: TGTGCCAGCAGTTACGCTAGCGGCTACGAGCAGTACTTC.